This T cell receptor beta chain was captured by sequencing in a study of cytomegalovirus exposure and HLA in healthy donors. PCR primers comprised 60 Vbeta and 13 Jbeta primers. Libraries were prepared by immunoSEQ multiplex PCR; TCRdb keeps only in-frame clonotypes and omits some of them. The sample carries some 200,000 clones, roughly 87% recorded once. This clonotype was sampled from a man in his fifties in good health and CMV-seronegative. The material sequenced was PBMCs.

CDR3 sequence (DNA): TGCGCCAGCAGCTTAACTAGCGGGGGGAACACCGGGGAGCTGTTTTTT. It codes for CASSLTSGGNTGELFF. J is TRBJ2-2 and V is TRBV5-1; 11 nucleotides align to TRBD2. Looked up from germline, CDR1 is SGHRS and CDR2 is YFSETQ. V shed 2 bases, J shed 1 base, and the junction held 1 base outside the gene matches. The CDR3 extends over 16 amino acids.